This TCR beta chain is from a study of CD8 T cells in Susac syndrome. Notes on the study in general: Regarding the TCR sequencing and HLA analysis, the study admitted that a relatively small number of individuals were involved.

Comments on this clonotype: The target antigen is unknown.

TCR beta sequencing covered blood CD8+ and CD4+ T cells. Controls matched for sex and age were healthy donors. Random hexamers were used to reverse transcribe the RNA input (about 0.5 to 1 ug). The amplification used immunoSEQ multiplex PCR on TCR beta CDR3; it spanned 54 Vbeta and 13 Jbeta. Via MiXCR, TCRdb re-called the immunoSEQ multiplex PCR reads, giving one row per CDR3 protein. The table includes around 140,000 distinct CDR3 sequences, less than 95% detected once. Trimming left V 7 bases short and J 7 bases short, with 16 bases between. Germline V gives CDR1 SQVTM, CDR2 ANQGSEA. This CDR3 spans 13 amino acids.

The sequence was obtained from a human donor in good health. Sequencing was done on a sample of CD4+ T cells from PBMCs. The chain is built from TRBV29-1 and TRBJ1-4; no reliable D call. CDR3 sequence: CSANSGRGEKLFF. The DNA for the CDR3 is TGCAGCGCCAACAGCGGGCGGGGTGAAAAACTGTTTTTT.